The T cell receptor beta chain described here comes from a study of Ad26.COV2.S vaccination and SARS-CoV-2 variants. As to treatment: some 19 received Ad26.COV2.S at low or high dose, single or two shots; roughly five received placebo; per-sample allocation not given. On day 63 after the first injection, vaccine and placebo recipients gave samples. The germline V gene has CDR1 SGHNT and CDR2 YENEEA. The V and J ends lost 4 bases and 3 bases respectively, with 11 bases between them. This CDR3 comprises 14 residues. Here immunoSEQ multiplex PCR was the method, and the copy in TCRdb shows in-frame clones only, minus some. The data contain some 400,000 clones, 89% of them singletons. On this clone: The antigen is unknown.

Study-wide findings and caveats: Participants given vaccine showed non-spike TCR breadth similar to that of placebo recipients.

The source of this sequence is a person between 18 and 60 years old who received the Ad26.COV2.S COVID-19 vaccine or a placebo. The chain uses TRBV11-3 and TRBJ2-3; D gene uncertain. This material consisted of peripheral blood, taken in a trial of Ad26.COV2.S vaccine versus placebo. The CDR3 reads CASSSGVGTDTQYF. CDR3 bases: TGTGCCAGCAGCTCCGGAGTGGGAACAGATACGCAGTATTTT.